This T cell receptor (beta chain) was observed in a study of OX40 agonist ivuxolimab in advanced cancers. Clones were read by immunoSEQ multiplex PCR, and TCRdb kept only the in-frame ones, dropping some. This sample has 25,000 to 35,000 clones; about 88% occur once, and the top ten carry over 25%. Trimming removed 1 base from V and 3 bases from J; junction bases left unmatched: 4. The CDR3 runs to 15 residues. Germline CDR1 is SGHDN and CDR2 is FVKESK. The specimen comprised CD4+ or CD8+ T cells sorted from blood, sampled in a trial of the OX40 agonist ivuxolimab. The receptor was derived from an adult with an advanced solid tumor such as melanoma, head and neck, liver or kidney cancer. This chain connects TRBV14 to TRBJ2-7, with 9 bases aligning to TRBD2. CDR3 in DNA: TGTGCCAGCAGCCAAGGAGGGACTAGCAACTACGAGCAGTACTTC. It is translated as CASSQGGTSNYEQYF.